Listed here are 28 T cell receptor beta chains from one sample, sequenced in a study of early stage breast cancer tumors. The protocol was immunoSEQ multiplex PCR, while the TCRdb copy is restricted to in-frame clones and leaves out a portion. Found here are some 11,000 clones, around 72% of them singletons; the top ten hold 14%. The sequenced sample was breast tumor tissue. Every receptor here comes from a person aged 65-85 years with breast cancer.

V usage is TRBV5-6 and J usage is TRBJ1-4, with 8 bases fitting TRBD1. The trim removed 3 bases at V and 7 bases at J, leaving 5 bases unmatched. Germline CDR1 is SGHDT and CDR2 is YYEEEE. The CDR3 sequence is 14 residues long. The DNA for the CDR3 is TGTGCCAGCAGCTCTGGACAGGGCTTTGAAAAACTGTTTTTT. Translated: CASSSGQGFEKLFF.

The chain carries TRBV10-3 and TRBJ2-1, with 12 bases fitting TRBD2. In germline, CDR1 is ENHRY, CDR2 SYGVKD. Germline trimming cut 10 bases from V and 8 bases from J; bases unmatched to any gene: 9. The CDR3 spans 14 residues. In DNA, the CDR3 is TGTGCCAGCTGGACTAGCGGGGTTAGAGATGAGCAGTTCTTC. Translated: CASWTSGVRDEQFF.

J is TRBJ2-7 and V is TRBV10-1; D may be TRBD2 (6 bases). This CDR3 spans 14 amino acids. V shed 2 bases and J shed 4 bases, with 12 bases lying between them. Germline CDR1 WNHNN, CDR2 SYGVQD (reference sequence). CDR3 DNA: TGCGCCAGCAGTGAGGGTAGCGGCCTATACGAGCAGTACTTC. Translating gives CASSEGSGLYEQYF.

The rearrangement links TRBV28 to TRBJ1-6; 9 bases agree with TRBD1. Germline assignment: CDR1 MDHEN and CDR2 SYDVKM. The CDR3 totals 16 residues. The V segment lost 4 bases and the J segment 6 bases; nucleotides outside the gene matches: 7. The CDR3 DNA reads TGTGCCAGCAGTTCCAGACAGGGGGTGCCTAATTCACCCCTCCACTTT. Translation gives CASSSRQGVPNSPLHF.

In this sample, this clone turned up a few times. The chain combines TRBV6-4 with TRBJ1-6; 7 bases align to TRBD1. V was pared by 2 bases and J by 2 bases, with 15 bases of the junction left unmatched. From germline, CDR1 is MRHNA and CDR2 SNTAGT. The CDR3 covers 20 residues. Here the CDR3 reads CASSDPPFRGQGAYNSPLHF. For the CDR3, the DNA is TGTGCCAGCAGTGACCCTCCCTTCAGGGGCCAGGGGGCCTATAATTCACCCCTCCACTTT.

The chain recombines TRBV5-1 with TRBJ2-7; 13 nucleotides align to TRBD2. Looked up from germline, CDR1 is SGHRS and CDR2 is YFSETQ. The J segment lost 5 bases and the V segment lost 4 bases, leaving 6 bases of the junction unmatched. This CDR3 contains 15 residues. The CDR3, as DNA: TGCGCCAGCAGCCCGGGACTAGCGGGGTACCACGAGCAGTACTTC. Its protein is CASSPGLAGYHEQYF. Combining the CDR3 with reference TRBV5-1 and TRBJ2-7 gives the whole variable domain KAGVTQTPRYLIKTRGQQVTLSCSPISGHRSVSWYQQTPGQGLQFLFEYFSETQRNKGNFPGRFSGRQFSNSRSEMNVSTLELGDSALYLCASSPGLAGYHEQYFGPGTRLTVT.

This chain uses TRBV28 with TRBJ2-7; 7 bases align to TRBD1. The V gene end was trimmed by 3 bases and the J gene end by 7 bases; junction bases not matched to a gene: 3. The CDR3 consists of 12 residues. Germline CDR1 is MDHEN and CDR2 is SYDVKM. The CDR3 is CASSFRGLEQYF. The CDR3 DNA reads as TGTGCCAGCAGTTTTAGGGGGCTGGAGCAGTACTTC.

The chain joins TRBV7-2 to TRBJ1-4; the D gene is possibly TRBD1 (5 bases). There are 12 residues in the CDR3. The V end lost 5 bases, the J end lost 8 bases, and 9 bases lay between the germline ends. Per germline, CDR1 SGHTA and CDR2 FQGNSA. The CDR3 DNA is TGTGCCAGCAGCCTCGACAGAGAAAAACTGTTTTTT. Translated, it gives CASSLDREKLFF.

This chain links TRBV29-1 with TRBJ1-5; 8 nucleotides agree with TRBD1. Germline V gene lookup returns CDR1 SQVTM and CDR2 ANQGSEA. The J segment lost 9 bases and the V segment lost 3 bases, leaving 7 bases of the junction unmatched. The CDR3 is made up of 13 amino acids. The CDR3 is CSVDGGTGGPQHF. The DNA for the CDR3 is TGCAGCGTTGACGGCGGGACAGGTGGGCCCCAGCATTTT.

The gene calls are TRBV7-2 and TRBJ2-6, with D perhaps matching TRBD2 (5 bases). The ends were cut back, 3 bases at V and 2 bases at J, with 8 bases in the middle. Germline loops: CDR1 SGHTA, CDR2 FQGNSA. This CDR3 comprises 15 residues. In DNA, the CDR3 is TGTGCCAGCAGCTTGACGGGGACTGGGGCCAACGTCCTGACTTTC. Translating gives CASSLTGTGANVLTF. Variable domain in full (rest from reference TRBV7-2 and TRBJ2-6): GAGVSQSPSNKVTEKGKDVELRCDPISGHTALYWYRQSLGQGLEFLIYFQGNSAPDKSGLPSDRFSAERTGGSVSTLTIQRTQQEDSAVYLCASSLTGTGANVLTFGAGSRLTVL.

J is TRBJ1-2 and V is TRBV7-2; TRBD1 aligns across 7 bases. Germline V gene lookup returns CDR1 SGHTA and CDR2 FQGNSA. The V gene end was trimmed by 5 bases and the J gene end by 3 bases; junction bases not matched to a gene: 3. This CDR3 is 13 amino acids long. The DNA of the CDR3 is TGTGCCAGCAGCCCAGGACAGGACTATGGCTACACCTTC. This translates into CASSPGQDYGYTF.

This chain uses TRBV23-1 with TRBJ2-1, with D perhaps TRBD2 (5 bases). TRBV23-1 is classed as an ORF, of uncertain function. V was cut by 2 bases and J by 13 bases, with 30 bases left in between. CDR3 length: 18 residues. CDR3 residues: CASSQPPLVGSGRNGQFF. The CDR3 DNA sequence: TGCGCCAGCAGTCAACCCCCCCTCGTAGGGAGTGGCCGCAATGGTCAGTTCTTC.

V is TRBV4-3 and J is TRBJ1-2; TRBD1 agrees at 8 bases. The CDR3 covers 14 residues. The J segment lost 8 bases and the V segment lost 2 bases, leaving 7 bases of the junction unmatched. Germline lookup yields CDR1 LGHNA and CDR2 YSLEER. The CDR3 nucleotides are TGCGCCAGCAGCCAAACTTCCGGGACAGGCGGCTACACCTTC. Amino acid sequence: CASSQTSGTGGYTF.

The chain has TRBV27 and TRBJ2-1, with D perhaps TRBD1 (5 bases). The germline V gene encodes CDR1 MNHEY and CDR2 SMNVEV (reference sequence). The V gene lost 11 bases and the J gene lost 2 bases, with 16 bases spanning the gap. The CDR3 loop spans 14 amino acids. CDR3 in DNA: TGTGCCTGCGCTTGGGCAGGGCCCTACAATGAGCAGTTCTTC. Translating it yields CACAWAGPYNEQFF.

This clone is judged large (0.1 to 1%). This rearrangement joins TRBV5-4 to TRBJ1-4; 7 bases align to TRBD1. After removal of 4 bases from V and 3 bases from J, the junction contained 6 bases not matched to a gene. This CDR3 region has 15 residues. CDR1 and CDR2 from the germline V gene are SGHNT and YYREEE (reference sequence). CDR3 residues: CASSVSDRANEKLFF. CDR3 sequence (DNA): TGTGCCAGCAGCGTTAGCGACAGGGCTAATGAAAAACTGTTTTTT.

The V and J genes are TRBV9 and TRBJ1-1; maybe TRBD1 (6 bases). The CDR3 runs to 15 residues. Trimming took off 4 bases at V and 0 bases at J, with 13 bases between the two ends. Looked up from germline, CDR1 is SGDLS and CDR2 is YYNGEE. CDR3: CASSPDRGMNTEAFF. The CDR3, as DNA: TGTGCCAGCAGCCCCGATAGGGGGATGAACACTGAAGCTTTCTTT.

This chain uses TRBV5-4 with TRBJ2-5, with TRBD1 as a possible D gene (6 bases). Germline values: CDR1 SGHNT, CDR2 YYREEE (reference sequence). Trimming shortened V by 4 bases and J by 5 bases, and 12 bases separated the two germline ends. There are 13 residues in the CDR3. CDR3 nucleotides: TGTGCCAGCAGCGGGGACCAGGGGGAGACCCAGTACTTC. The encoded protein is CASSGDQGETQYF.

V gene TRBV18 combines with J gene TRBJ2-3; TRBD2 matches 8 bases. The J segment lost 0 bases and the V segment lost 3 bases, leaving 2 bases of the junction unmatched. The CDR3 extends over 15 amino acids. Germline loops: CDR1 KGHSH, CDR2 LQKENI. The DNA for the CDR3 is TGTGCCAGCTCACCGCGGGAGGATAGCACAGATACGCAGTATTTT. It is translated as CASSPREDSTDTQYF.

The chain uses TRBV5-1 and TRBJ2-5; D is ambiguous. V lost 4 bases, J lost 1 base, and 2 bases lay in between. From germline, CDR1 is SGHRS and CDR2 YFSETQ. The CDR3 extends over 11 amino acids. The DNA for the CDR3 is TGCGCCAGCAGCCTCCAAGAGACCCAGTACTTC. Amino acids: CASSLQETQYF.

The chain joins TRBV10-1 to TRBJ1-1, with D possibly being TRBD1 (5 bases). CDR1 is WNHNN, CDR2 SYGVQD, per germline (reference sequence). Trimming took off 0 bases at V and 11 bases at J, with 13 bases between the two ends. There are 13 residues in the CDR3. CDR3 DNA: TGCGCCAGCAGTGAGTCGAAAGGGGTAAAGGCTTTCTTT. It codes for CASSESKGVKAFF.

V is TRBV2 and J is TRBJ2-2; TRBD2 agrees at 7 bases. The V segment lost 2 bases and the J segment 6 bases; nucleotides outside the gene matches: 12. The CDR3 runs 17 residues. CDR1 SNHLY and CDR2 FYNNEI come from the germline V gene. This CDR3 reads CASSEISTVTSPGELFF. CDR3 DNA sequence: TGTGCCAGCAGTGAAATTTCCACCGTGACTAGCCCCGGGGAGCTGTTTTTT.

The chain combines TRBV9 with TRBJ1-2, with a possible D match to TRBD1 (6 bases). CDR3 size: 18 residues. The germline V gene has CDR1 SGDLS and CDR2 YYNGEE. The ends were cut back, 4 bases at V and 6 bases at J, with 28 bases in the middle. CDR3 in amino acids: CASSTPPSGQGLIHGYTF. The CDR3 nucleotides read TGTGCCAGCAGCACCCCTCCCTCGGGGCAGGGGTTAATACATGGCTACACCTTC.

This clone has just a few counts. V gene TRBV19 combines with J gene TRBJ2-1; D might be TRBD2 (6 bases). This CDR3 region has 14 residues. Germline V gene sequence: CDR1 LNHDA, CDR2 SQIVND (reference sequence). Between the trimmed V and J ends, which lost 5 bases and 8 bases, there was a span of 16 bases. CDR3 sequence: CASSLSRTIYEQFF. The CDR3 nucleotides are TGTGCCAGTAGTCTTAGCCGGACTATTTATGAGCAGTTCTTC.

The chain joins TRBV7-2 to TRBJ2-7, with TRBD1 as a possible D gene (5 bases). The germline CDR1 and CDR2 sequences are SGHTA and FQGNSA. The CDR3 runs to 15 residues. V was trimmed by 0 bases and J by 0 bases, leaving 9 bases between them. As DNA, the CDR3 is TGTGCCAGCAGCTTAGCGGGGCTGAGCTCCTACGAGCAGTACTTC. Protein: CASSLAGLSSYEQYF.

The DNA for the CDR3 is TGTGCCAGCAGCCTTCTAGCGTTAGATACGCAGTATTTT. Translating gives CASSLLALDTQYF. This chain connects TRBV7-2 to TRBJ2-3; tentative D call: TRBD2 (6 bases). Looked up from germline, CDR1 is SGHTA and CDR2 is FQGNSA. This CDR3 comprises 13 residues. V lost 5 bases and J 5 bases, leaving 11 bases between the germline ends.

The rearrangement uses TRBV4-2 and TRBJ1-4; 8 bases are shared with TRBD1. This CDR3 contains 17 residues. The V segment lost 0 bases and the J segment 8 bases; nucleotides outside the gene matches: 11. The germline CDR1 and CDR2 sequences are LGHNA and YNFKEQ. This CDR3 is CASSQDHSRGLGEKLFF. As DNA, the CDR3 is TGTGCCAGCAGCCAAGATCACTCCAGGGGGCTTGGGGAAAAACTGTTTTTT.

In this sample, this clone turned up a few times. The rearrangement joins TRBV4-2 to TRBJ2-7; D possibly corresponds to TRBD1 (6 bases). Per germline, CDR1 LGHNA and CDR2 YNFKEQ. Deletions cut 0 bases from V and 4 bases from J, with 22 bases between. This CDR3 has 18 amino acids. The CDR3 region has the DNA TGTGCCAGCAGCCAAGATCCGAGCCGGGGCAGGGGAACTTACGAGCAGTACTTC. Its protein product is CASSQDPSRGRGTYEQYF.

This chain uses TRBV28 with TRBJ2-1; D is unresolved. The CDR3 covers 11 residues. Germline V gene data show CDR1 as MDHEN and CDR2 as SYDVKM. Trimming removed 6 bases at V and 8 bases at J, with 8 bases between. Written as DNA, the CDR3 is TGTGCCAGCAGCAACCGGTATGAGCAGTTCTTC. This translates into CASSNRYEQFF.